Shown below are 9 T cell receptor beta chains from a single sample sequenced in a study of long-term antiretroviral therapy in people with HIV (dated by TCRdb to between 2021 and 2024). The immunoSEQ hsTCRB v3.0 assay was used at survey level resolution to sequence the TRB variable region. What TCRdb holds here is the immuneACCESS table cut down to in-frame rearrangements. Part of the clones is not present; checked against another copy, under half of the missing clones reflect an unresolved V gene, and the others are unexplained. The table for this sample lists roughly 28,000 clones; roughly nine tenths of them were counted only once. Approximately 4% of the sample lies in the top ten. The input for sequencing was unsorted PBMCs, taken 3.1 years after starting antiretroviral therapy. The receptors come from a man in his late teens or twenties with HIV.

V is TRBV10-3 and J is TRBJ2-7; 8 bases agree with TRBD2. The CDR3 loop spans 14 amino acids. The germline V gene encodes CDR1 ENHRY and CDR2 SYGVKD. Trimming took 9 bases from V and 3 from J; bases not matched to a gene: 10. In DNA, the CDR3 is TGTGCCATATCCCAAGCGGGAGAGAGCTACGAGCAGTACTTC. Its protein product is CAISQAGESYEQYF.

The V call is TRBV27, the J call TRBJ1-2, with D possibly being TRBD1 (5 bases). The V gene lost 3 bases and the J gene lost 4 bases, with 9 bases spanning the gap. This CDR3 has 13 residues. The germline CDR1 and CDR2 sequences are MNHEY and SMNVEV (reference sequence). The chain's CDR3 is CASSFRGTYGYTF. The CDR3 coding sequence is TGTGCCAGCAGTTTCCGGGGGACCTATGGCTACACCTTC.

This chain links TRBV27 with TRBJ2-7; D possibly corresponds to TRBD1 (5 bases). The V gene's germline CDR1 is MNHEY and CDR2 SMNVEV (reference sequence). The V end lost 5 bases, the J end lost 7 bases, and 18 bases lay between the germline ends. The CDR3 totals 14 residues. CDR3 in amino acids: CASSIRAQIEEQYF. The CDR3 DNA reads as TGTGCCAGCAGTATCAGGGCCCAAATCGAGGAGCAGTACTTC.

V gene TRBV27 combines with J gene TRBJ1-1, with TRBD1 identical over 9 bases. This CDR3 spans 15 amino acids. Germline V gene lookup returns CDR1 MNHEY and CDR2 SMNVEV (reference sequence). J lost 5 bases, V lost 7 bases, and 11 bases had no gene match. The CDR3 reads CASIQWGQGGTEAFF. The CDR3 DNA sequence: TGTGCCAGCATCCAATGGGGACAGGGAGGGACTGAAGCTTTCTTT.

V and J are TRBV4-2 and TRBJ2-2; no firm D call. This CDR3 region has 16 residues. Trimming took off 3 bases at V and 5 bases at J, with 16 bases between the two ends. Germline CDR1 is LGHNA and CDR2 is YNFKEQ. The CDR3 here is CASSQHLAGITGELFF. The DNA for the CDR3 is TGTGCCAGCAGCCAGCATCTGGCTGGTATTACCGGGGAGCTGTTTTTT.

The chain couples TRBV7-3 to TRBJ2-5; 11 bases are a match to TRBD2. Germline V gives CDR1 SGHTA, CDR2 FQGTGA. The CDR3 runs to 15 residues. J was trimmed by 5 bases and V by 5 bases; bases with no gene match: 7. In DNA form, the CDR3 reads TGTGCCAGCAGCCCACTAGCGGGAGCTGGGGAGACCCAGTACTTC. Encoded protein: CASSPLAGAGETQYF. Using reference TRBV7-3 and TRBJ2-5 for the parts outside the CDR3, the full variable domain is GAGVSQTPSNKVTEKGKYVELRCDPISGHTALYWYRQSLGQGPEFLIYFQGTGAADDSGLPNDRFFAVRPEGSVSTLKIQRTERGDSAVYLCASSPLAGAGETQYFGPGTRLLVL.

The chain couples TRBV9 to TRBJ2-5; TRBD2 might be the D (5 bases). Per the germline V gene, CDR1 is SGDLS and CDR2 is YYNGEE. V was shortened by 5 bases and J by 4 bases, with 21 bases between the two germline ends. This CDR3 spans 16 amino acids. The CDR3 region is CASSPLNGLSTETQYF. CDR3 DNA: TGTGCCAGCAGTCCGTTAAACGGACTTTCCACAGAGACCCAGTACTTC.

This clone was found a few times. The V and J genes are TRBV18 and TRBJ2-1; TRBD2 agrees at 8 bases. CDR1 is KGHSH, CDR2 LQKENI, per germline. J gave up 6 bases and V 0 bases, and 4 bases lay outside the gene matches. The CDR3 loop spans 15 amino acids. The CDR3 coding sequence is TGTGCCAGCTCACCACCTAGCGGGGAAGGCAATGAGCAGTTCTTC. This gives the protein CASSPPSGEGNEQFF.

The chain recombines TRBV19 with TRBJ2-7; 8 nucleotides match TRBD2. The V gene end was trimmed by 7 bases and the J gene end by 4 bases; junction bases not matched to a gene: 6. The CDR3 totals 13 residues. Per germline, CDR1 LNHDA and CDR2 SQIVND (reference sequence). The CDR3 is CASTPGLGYEQYF. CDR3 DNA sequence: TGTGCCAGTACTCCGGGACTAGGTTACGAGCAGTACTTC.